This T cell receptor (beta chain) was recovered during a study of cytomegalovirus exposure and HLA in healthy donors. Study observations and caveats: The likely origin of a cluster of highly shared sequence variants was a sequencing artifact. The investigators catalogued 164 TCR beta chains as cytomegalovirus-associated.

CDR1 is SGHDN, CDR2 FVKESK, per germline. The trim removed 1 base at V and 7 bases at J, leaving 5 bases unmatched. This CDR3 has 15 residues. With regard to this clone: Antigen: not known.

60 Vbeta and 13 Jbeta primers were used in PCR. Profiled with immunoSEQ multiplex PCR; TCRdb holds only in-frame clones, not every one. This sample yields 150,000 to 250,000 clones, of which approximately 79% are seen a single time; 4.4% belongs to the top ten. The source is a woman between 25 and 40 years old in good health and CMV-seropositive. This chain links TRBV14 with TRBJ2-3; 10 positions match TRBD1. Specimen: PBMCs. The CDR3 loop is CASSQATGGGNTQYF. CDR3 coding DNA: TGTGCCAGCAGCCAAGCGACAGGGGGCGGAAATACGCAGTATTTT.